The 16 T cell receptor beta chains listed next were all sequenced from one sample in a study of blood T cell repertoires in COVID-19. TCRdb's table, derived via immunoSEQ multiplex PCR, lists solely in-frame clones and lacks some. The top ten hold under 4% of the sample, which has about 490,000 clones, approximately 83% seen once. Sequencing used peripheral blood. All receptors derive from a human donor in a cohort sampled during active COVID-19.

The V call is TRBV28, the J call TRBJ2-4; D gene ambiguous. V lost 6 bases, J lost 0 bases, and 12 bases lay in between. The CDR3 sequence is 15 residues long. Germline assignment: CDR1 MDHEN and CDR2 SYDVKM. In DNA, the CDR3 is TGTGCCAGCAGCACCCCCCCACTAGCCAAAAACATTCAGTACTTC. Translating gives CASSTPPLAKNIQYF.

V gene TRBV25-1 combines with J gene TRBJ2-7; D gene unclear. This CDR3 has 13 residues. Between the trimmed V and J ends, which lost 6 bases and 2 bases, there was a span of 11 bases. Per germline, CDR1 MGHDK and CDR2 SYGVNS. Here the CDR3 DNA reads TGTGCCAGCAGATCAGAGACAACCTACGAGCAGTACTTC. Residues: CASRSETTYEQYF.

The J gene is TRBJ2-1, the V gene TRBV29-1, with a possible D match to TRBD2 (6 bases). Germline CDR1 SQVTM, CDR2 ANQGSEA. The CDR3 runs to 12 residues. The V and J ends lost 4 bases and 7 bases respectively, with 11 bases between them. CDR3 protein: CSVVRGRNEQFF. CDR3 bases: TGCAGCGTTGTGCGGGGCAGGAATGAGCAGTTCTTC.

The J gene is TRBJ2-5, the V gene TRBV5-1; tentatively, D is TRBD2 (5 bases). The CDR3 covers 15 residues. Germline CDR1 and CDR2: SGHRS and YFSETQ. Trimming pared 0 bases from V and 2 bases from J, leaving 11 bases between. CDR3 in DNA: TGCGCCAGCAGCTTGGCCGAGAGGAGGCAAGAGACCCAGTACTTC. It codes for CASSLAERRQETQYF.

In this sample, this clone turned up many times. The chain links TRBV12-5 to TRBJ1-1; TRBD1 is a possible D gene (5 bases). CDR1 LGHNT and CDR2 FRNRAP come from the germline V gene. This CDR3 is built from 13 residues. The V and J ends lost 6 bases and 1 base respectively, with 9 bases between them. CDR3 nucleotide sequence: TGTGCTAGTGGCCTGGACACGAACACTGAAGCTTTCTTT. Translated, it gives CASGLDTNTEAFF.

This chain connects TRBV28 to TRBJ2-7; tentatively, D is TRBD2 (6 bases). V was clipped by 10 bases and J by 4 bases, with 20 bases between them. There are 14 residues in the CDR3. Germline CDR1 reads MDHEN; CDR2 reads SYDVKM. The CDR3 coding sequence is TGTGCCACCTTAACCCCGGGACTTGCATACGAGCAGTACTTC. It specifies CATLTPGLAYEQYF.

This clone appeared a few times. J is TRBJ2-7 and V is TRBV5-1, with D possibly being TRBD1 (6 bases). CDR1 and CDR2 from the germline V gene are SGHRS and YFSETQ. This CDR3 region has 15 residues. Trimming stripped 0 bases from V and 7 bases from J, with 17 bases between. CDR3 amino acids: CASSLAGQILGEQYF. In DNA, the CDR3 is TGCGCCAGCAGCTTGGCCGGACAGATTCTAGGGGAGCAGTACTTC.

This chain uses TRBV5-1 with TRBJ2-7, with 8 nucleotides matching TRBD2. J gave up 4 bases and V 1 base, and 10 bases lay outside the gene matches. The CDR3 runs to 16 residues. CDR1 SGHRS and CDR2 YFSETQ come from the germline V gene. CDR3 sequence reads: CASSLPPSSGPYEQYF. DNA for the CDR3: TGCGCCAGCAGCTTGCCCCCCTCTAGCGGGCCTTACGAGCAGTACTTC.

This clone was seen just once. The V call is TRBV2, the J call TRBJ2-1; 9 nucleotides agree with TRBD1. V was pared by 7 bases and J by 7 bases, with 8 bases of the junction left unmatched. CDR3 length: 14 residues. CDR1 SNHLY and CDR2 FYNNEI come from the germline V gene. DNA for the CDR3: TGTGCCAGCAACTCCGGGACAGGGTCAAATGAGCAGTTCTTC. As protein: CASNSGTGSNEQFF. Full variable domain (outside the CDR3, taken from reference TRBV2 and TRBJ2-1): EPEVTQTPSHQVTQMGQEVILRCVPISNHLYFYWYRQILGQKVEFLVSFYNNEISEKSEIFDDQFSVERPDGSNFTLKIRSTKLEDSAMYFCASNSGTGSNEQFFGPGTRLTVL.

The J gene is TRBJ2-7, the V gene TRBV24-1; tentative D call: TRBD1 (5 bases). The germline V and J ends were trimmed by 4 bases and 2 bases, with 11 bases remaining between them. The germline CDR1 and CDR2 sequences are KGHDR and SFDVKD. This CDR3 comprises 14 residues. The CDR3 is CATSETGVTYEQYF. CDR3 sequence (DNA): TGTGCCACCAGTGAAACAGGAGTTACCTACGAGCAGTACTTC.

This sequence joins TRBV13 and TRBJ2-1, with TRBD2 identical over 14 bases. CDR3 length: 17 amino acids. Losses at the gene ends were 6 bases for V and 3 bases for J; bases not matched to a gene: 7. Germline loops: CDR1 PRHDT, CDR2 FYEKMQ (reference sequence). CDR3: CASSLGTSGSNYNEQFF. The CDR3 DNA is TGTGCCAGCAGTTTGGGGACTAGCGGGAGTAACTACAATGAGCAGTTCTTC.

The chain links TRBV5-1 to TRBJ2-3, with 9 bases identical to TRBD1. The germline V gene has CDR1 SGHRS and CDR2 YFSETQ. CDR3 size: 15 residues. V gave up 4 bases and J gave up 6 bases; unmatched junction bases: 9. Here the CDR3 reads CASSVGQGSSDTQYF. In DNA, the CDR3 is TGCGCCAGCAGCGTGGGACAGGGATCCTCCGATACGCAGTATTTT.

V usage is TRBV28 and J usage is TRBJ2-1; D gene uncertain. The CDR3 totals 12 residues. Trimming took off 7 bases at V and 3 bases at J, with 7 bases between the two ends. Per germline, CDR1 MDHEN and CDR2 SYDVKM. This CDR3 is CASTKNYNEQFF. The CDR3 nucleotides are TGTGCCAGCACTAAAAACTACAATGAGCAGTTCTTC.

The V and J genes are TRBV2 and TRBJ1-4; 12 bases map to TRBD1. The CDR3 contains 16 residues. Trimming took 7 bases from V and 4 from J; bases not matched to a gene: 7. CDR1 is SNHLY, CDR2 FYNNEI, per germline. CDR3 in amino acids: CASTWDRGRDNEKLFF. The CDR3 DNA follows: TGTGCCAGCACATGGGACAGGGGGCGAGATAATGAAAAACTGTTTTTT. The full variable domain, rest sourced from reference TRBV2 and TRBJ1-4, is EPEVTQTPSHQVTQMGQEVILRCVPISNHLYFYWYRQILGQKVEFLVSFYNNEISEKSEIFDDQFSVERPDGSNFTLKIRSTKLEDSAMYFCASTWDRGRDNEKLFFGSGTQLSVL.

This chain joins TRBV24-1 and TRBJ2-3; D gene uncertain. V lost 5 bases, J lost 0 bases, and 8 bases lay in between. This CDR3 is built from 14 residues. Looked up from germline, CDR1 is KGHDR and CDR2 is SFDVKD. The CDR3 DNA is TGTGCCACCAGTGCGCACAGCAGCACAGATACGCAGTATTTT. Its protein product is CATSAHSSTDTQYF.

This sequence joins TRBV15 and TRBJ1-5, with TRBD1 matching over 10 bases. This CDR3 spans 16 amino acids. J lost 6 bases, V lost 4 bases, and 9 bases had no gene match. The germline gives CDR1 LNHNV, CDR2 YYDKDF (reference sequence). CDR3: CATSKTDRGLGQPQHF. CDR3 nucleotide sequence: TGTGCCACCAGCAAAACTGACAGGGGGCTCGGTCAGCCCCAGCATTTT.